This entry features one T cell receptor (beta chain) sequence. Many counts were recorded for this clonotype. What antigen it recognizes has not been identified. No base-level quality is on record; no much larger clone is a single base apart. The germline V gene sets CDR1 to SGDLS and CDR2 to YYNGEE. The V end gives up 3 bases and the J end 13 bases, leaving 7 bases in the junction not matched to a gene. Its CDR3 holds 12 amino acids, cysteine through phenylalanine. Of the read, only the CDR3 DNA is kept; its 36 bases are in frame from base 1. A case-control design nested within a healthcare worker cohort in London, UK, was used, with weekly nasopharyngeal swab PCR tests and blood sampling performed. Healthcare workers were recruited between 23 and 31 March 2020, during the week of the UK lockdown, and were followed weekly for up to about 15 weeks. Receptors were amplified or captured by 5' RACE. The sequencer was a NextSeq 500. To correct for sequencing error and PCR bias, the TCR library protocol tagged individual cDNA molecules with unique molecular identifiers. Both TCR alpha and beta chains were sequenced, and tight co-correlation was observed between alpha and beta sequence abundances in each sample. Processing in the source paper ran as follows. Decombinator V4 was used to perform V gene, J gene and CDR3 annotation of TCR sequences. TCRs were defined as expanded if a significant change between any two time points was detected under a Poisson model with p below 0.0001. TCR abundances were normalised to the total number of TCRs sequenced per sample and expressed as counts per million. MAIT TCRs were defined by TRAV1-2 paired with TRAJ12, TRAJ20 or TRAJ33, and iNKT TCRs by TRAV10 paired with TRAJ18. VDJdb, accessed 1 November 2021, was searched for CMV, EBV and SARS-CoV-2 annotated TCRs, excluding TCRs annotated for multiple antigens. In TCRdb, the public reads were trimmed at Q25 with fastp and aligned with MiXCR, with productive beta chains retained. Identical CDR3 protein sequences are pooled into one entry, listed with their most common genes and DNA. V and J calls and clone size were set by TCRdb, not the authors. In all, the sample holds about 26,000 distinct CDR3 sequences, and 4% to 4.5% of those were seen once. 5.5% to 6.5% of the sample goes to the ten largest clones.

This record comes from a study of early T cells in non-severe SARS-CoV-2 infection (dated by TCRdb to the early 2020s). As for the study more broadly: TCR sequencing used bulk RNA from unsorted whole blood, so alpha and beta chains could not be paired.

Overall results and qualifications from the work: VDJdb matching was skewed toward anti-spike CD8 responses and likely underestimated virus-specific expansions, missing private and CD4 specificities.

In this chain, TRBV9 is recombined with TRBJ2-5, with TRBD1 identical over 9 junction bases. Sequenced: whole blood. This TCR came from an adult who was a healthcare worker with PCR-confirmed SARS-CoV-2 infection or an uninfected control (not recorded which). The CDR3 reads CASSDSTGGPYF. The nucleotides are TGTGCCAGCAGCGATTCGACAGGGGGTCCGTACTTC.